Presented here are 8 T cell receptor beta chains from one specimen sequenced in a study of cytomegalovirus exposure and HLA in healthy donors. Assay used: immunoSEQ multiplex PCR; TCRdb lists only in-frame clones, some missing. Of more than 65,000 clones listed, approximately 96% are singletons. The sequenced material came from PBMCs. The receptors were sampled from a woman between 18 and 29 years old in good health and CMV-seronegative.

The chain is built from TRBV7-9 and TRBJ1-3, with D hard to call. This CDR3 is built from 16 residues. Germline values: CDR1 SEHNR, CDR2 FQNEAQ (reference sequence). Trimming took 4 bases from V and 2 from J, leaving 15 bases between them. In nucleotides, the CDR3 is TGTGCCAGCAGCTCATTACCCAGGTCTCCTGGAAACACCATATATTTT. It is translated as CASSSLPRSPGNTIYF.

The rearrangement uses TRBV5-1 and TRBJ2-7; tentatively, D is TRBD1 (7 bases). The CDR3 consists of 16 residues. V shed 0 bases and J shed 4 bases, with 17 bases lying between them. Germline CDR1 reads SGHRS; CDR2 reads YFSETQ. The CDR3 coding sequence is TGCGCCAGCAGCTTGGGACCCAGCAGGGGGGAGTACGAGCAGTACTTC. This codes for CASSLGPSRGEYEQYF.

V is TRBV7-9 and J is TRBJ2-1; 7 bases map to TRBD2. The germline gives CDR1 SEHNR, CDR2 FQNEAQ (reference sequence). This CDR3 is 16 amino acids long. Trimming at V came to 3 bases and at J to 0 bases, leaving 5 bases not matched to a gene. The CDR3 nucleotides read TGTGCCAGCAGCTTTAGTAGGACTAGCTCCTACAATGAGCAGTTCTTC. This encodes CASSFSRTSSYNEQFF.

The chain carries TRBV9 and TRBJ1-5; maybe TRBD1 (5 bases). V was trimmed by 5 bases and J by 0 bases, leaving 12 bases between them. This CDR3 contains 15 residues. CDR1 SGDLS and CDR2 YYNGEE come from the germline V gene. CDR3 sequence (DNA): TGTGCCAGCAGTCTGCGGGGGGATAGCAATCAGCCCCAGCATTTT. This gives the protein CASSLRGDSNQPQHF.

CDR3 protein: CASSYRGYNEQFF. The CDR3 DNA is TGTGCCAGCAGTTACCGCGGGTACAATGAGCAGTTCTTC. V and J are TRBV6-5 and TRBJ2-1; tentative D call: TRBD2 (5 bases). The V end was cut by 2 bases, the J end by 4 bases, with 6 bases between. This CDR3 contains 13 residues. Germline assignment: CDR1 MNHEY and CDR2 SVGAGI.

The V and J genes are TRBV7-2 and TRBJ2-5; 14 bases match TRBD2. Gene TRBJ2-7 matches the end of the DNA better, so the J call may be wrong. Germline loops: CDR1 SGHTA, CDR2 FQGNSA. The CDR3 runs 15 residues. CDR3 in DNA: TGTGCCAGCAGCTCCAGGACTAGCGGGGGGATCGAGCAGTACTTC. It translates to CASSSRTSGGIEQYF.

The chain recombines TRBV15 with TRBJ2-5; TRBD2 agrees at 7 bases. Germline V CDR1 and CDR2: LNHNV, YYDKDF (reference sequence). Losses at the gene ends were 0 bases for V and 1 base for J; bases not matched to a gene: 5. The CDR3 consists of 16 residues. The DNA for the CDR3 is TGTGCCACCAGCAGAGAGGGGGGACTACTCCAAGAGACCCAGTACTTC. It is translated as CATSREGGLLQETQYF.

The J gene is TRBJ1-1, the V gene TRBV18; the D gene is possibly TRBD1 (6 bases). Germline CDR1 and CDR2: KGHSH and LQKENI. This CDR3 has 14 residues. V gave up 6 bases and J gave up 0 bases, with 11 bases separating them. The CDR3 DNA sequence: TGTGCCAGCTCCGGACAGCGACTGAACACTGAAGCTTTCTTT. Residues: CASSGQRLNTEAFF.